This entry lists 20 T cell receptor beta chains sequenced from one sample in a study of control samples from healthy donors and cancer patients. TCRdb's copy holds only in-frame clones and misses some; the assay was immunoSEQ multiplex PCR. Of 100,000 to 150,000 clones listed, roughly 87% are singletons. Sequencing was carried out using blood. These receptors all stem from a man younger than 35 in good health.

The V and J genes are TRBV21-1 and TRBJ2-7; the D call of TRBD1 is as the table states it, not checked on the DNA. TRBV21-1 corresponds to a pseudogene. The length of the CDR3 is 11 residues. This CDR3 is CASSNQYAQYF. CDR3 sequence (DNA): TGTGCCAGCAGCAACCAGTACGCGCAGTACTTC.

The chain is built from TRBV19 and TRBJ1-5; D ambiguous. The V end lost 3 bases, the J end lost 0 bases, and 24 bases lay between the germline ends. Germline values: CDR1 LNHDA, CDR2 SQIVND (reference sequence). The CDR3 is made up of 20 amino acids. The CDR3 here is CASSIFRGWGVQYSNQPQHF. For the CDR3, the DNA is TGTGCCAGTAGTATTTTTAGAGGATGGGGAGTCCAATATAGCAATCAGCCCCAGCATTTT.

The chain carries TRBV6-5 and TRBJ2-2, with D maybe TRBD1 (6 bases). V was trimmed by 5 bases and J by 2 bases, leaving 12 bases between them. CDR1 is MNHEY, CDR2 SVGAGI, per germline. This CDR3 is built from 15 residues. The CDR3 DNA is TGTGCCAGCAGTCCCCCGGACAGTAACACCGGGGAGCTGTTTTTT. Translating it yields CASSPPDSNTGELFF.

The chain carries TRBV24-1 and TRBJ2-5, with D perhaps TRBD2 (5 bases). Germline CDR1 is KGHDR and CDR2 is SFDVKD. The CDR3 covers 16 residues. V lost 1 base and J lost 5, with 16 bases in between. This chain's CDR3 is CATSDFGLAGWETQYF. The CDR3 DNA sequence: TGTGCCACCAGTGATTTTGGACTGGCTGGGTGGGAGACCCAGTACTTC.

CDR3 DNA sequence: TGCGCCAGCAGCCAAGAAGTCCGGACAACCTACAATGAGCAGTTCTTC. It codes for CASSQEVRTTYNEQFF. The chain joins TRBV4-1 to TRBJ2-1, with TRBD1 as a possible D gene (5 bases). The V gene lost 0 bases and the J gene lost 2 bases, with 11 bases spanning the gap. The CDR3 has 16 amino acids. Germline V CDR1 and CDR2: MGHRA, YSYEKL.

J is TRBJ1-2 and V is TRBV12-2. TRBV12-2 is flagged as a pseudogene. The CDR3 is 15 amino acids. The CDR3 sequence is CASRLGVQPNYGYTF. The CDR3 bases are TGTGCAAGTCGCTTAGGGGTACAACCGAACTATGGCTACACCTTC.

The rearrangement joins TRBV7-9 to TRBJ2-1; D possibly corresponds to TRBD2 (6 bases). The CDR3 has 15 amino acids. The germline gives CDR1 SEHNR, CDR2 FQNEAQ (reference sequence). V lost 5 bases, J lost 2 bases, and 13 bases lay in between. The DNA for the CDR3 is TGTGCCAGCAGCCCCCGGAGGGCCCCCTACAATGAGCAGTTCTTC. This encodes CASSPRRAPYNEQFF.

This clone has just one count. The chain couples TRBV7-8 to TRBJ1-2; D is unclear. CDR1 and CDR2 from the germline V gene are SGHVS and FQNEAQ. The V gene lost 5 bases and the J gene lost 3 bases, with 13 bases spanning the gap. The CDR3 length is 14 residues. In DNA form, the CDR3 reads TGTGCCAGCAGCCCGCGGACCGACCACTATGGCTACACCTTC. Protein product: CASSPRTDHYGYTF. Full variable domain (rest looked up from reference TRBV7-8 and TRBJ1-2): GAGVSQSPRYKVAKRGQDVALRCDPISGHVSLFWYQQALGQGPEFLTYFQNEAQLDKSGLPSDRFFAERPEGSVSTLKIQRTQQEDSAVYLCASSPRTDHYGYTFGSGTRLTVV.

This clone was counted once. V and J are TRBV21-1 and TRBJ2-2; whether TRBD1, the table's D call, matches the DNA was not checked. TRBV21-1 is described as a pseudogene. This CDR3 spans 17 amino acids. The CDR3 loop reads CASSNSRDRSNTGELFF. The CDR3 DNA follows: TGTGCCAGCAGCAACTCAAGGGACAGGTCCAACACCGGGGAGCTGTTTTTT.

This sequence joins TRBV24-1 and TRBJ2-3; 10 bases are a match to TRBD1. From germline, CDR1 is KGHDR and CDR2 SFDVKD. The V and J ends lost 4 bases and 4 bases, in that order; junction bases with no gene match: 7. The CDR3 extends over 16 amino acids. This CDR3 is CATSDPTGGSADTQYF. Here the CDR3 DNA reads TGTGCCACCAGTGACCCGACAGGGGGCTCGGCAGATACGCAGTATTTT.

In this sample, this clone turned up once. This chain uses TRBV7-9 with TRBJ1-5; D perhaps matches TRBD1 (6 bases). Per the germline V gene, CDR1 is SEHNR and CDR2 is FQNEAQ (reference sequence). The V and J ends lost 1 base and 6 bases respectively, with 13 bases between them. The CDR3 runs to 15 residues. The CDR3 sequence: CASSLGGAGAQPQHF. For the CDR3, the DNA is TGTGCCAGCAGCTTAGGAGGGGCAGGGGCTCAGCCCCAGCATTTT.

V and J are TRBV5-1 and TRBJ2-5; 11 nucleotides align to TRBD1. This CDR3 comprises 15 residues. CDR1 is SGHRS and CDR2 is YFSETQ in the germline V gene. Trimming took 2 bases from V and 5 from J; bases not matched to a gene: 5. Written as DNA, the CDR3 is TGCGCCAGCAGCTTAAGGACAGGGGGCGCCGAGACCCAGTACTTC. Translated: CASSLRTGGAETQYF.

The CDR3: CASSLEDQETQYF. Written as DNA, the CDR3 is TGTGCCAGCAGTTTAGAGGATCAAGAGACCCAGTACTTC. V usage is TRBV12-3 or TRBV12-4 and J usage is TRBJ2-5; D is ambiguous. Trimming shortened V by 1 base and J by 2 bases, and 5 bases separated the two germline ends. This CDR3 is 13 amino acids long.

This clone appeared once. The chain carries TRBV18 and TRBJ1-1; tentative D call: TRBD1 (5 bases). Germline V gene sequence: CDR1 KGHSH, CDR2 LQKENI. CDR3 length equals 15 residues. Trimming pared 3 bases from V and 4 bases from J, leaving 15 bases between. The CDR3 spells CASSPPGTVLTEAFF. The CDR3 region has the DNA TGTGCCAGCTCACCCCCCGGGACGGTGCTCACTGAAGCTTTCTTT.

V and J are TRBV14 and TRBJ2-2, with 7 positions matching TRBD2. This CDR3 is built from 15 residues. Germline lookup yields CDR1 SGHDN and CDR2 FVKESK. Trimming cost V 1 base and J 4 bases; bases outside gene matches: 3. CDR3 amino acids: CASSQAGGSTGELFF. The DNA for the CDR3 is TGTGCCAGCAGCCAAGCGGGAGGAAGCACCGGGGAGCTGTTTTTT.

This chain connects TRBV5-4 to TRBJ2-5, with 13 nucleotides matching TRBD2. V lost 4 bases, J lost 5 bases, and 5 bases stayed unmatched. CDR3 length equals 15 residues. CDR1 is SGHNT, CDR2 YYREEE, per germline (reference sequence). CDR3 DNA sequence: TGTGCCAGCAGCGCGACTAGCGGGAGGCACGAGACCCAGTACTTC. Protein sequence: CASSATSGRHETQYF.

The rearrangement joins TRBV6-5 to TRBJ2-7, with D unresolved. There are 14 residues in the CDR3. Trimming removed 4 bases from V and 3 bases from J, with 13 bases in between. The germline CDR1 and CDR2 sequences are MNHEY and SVGAGI. CDR3 nucleotide sequence: TGTGCCAGCAGTTCCCAAGACGGCCTCTACGAGCAGTACTTC. Translating it yields CASSSQDGLYEQYF.

The chain uses TRBV30 and TRBJ1-3; no definite D call. Germline CDR1 and CDR2: GTSNPN and SVGIG (reference sequence). The CDR3 consists of 14 residues. V was shortened by 0 bases and J by 4 bases, with 10 bases between the two germline ends. In nucleotides, the CDR3 is TGTGCCTGGAGTGTAGGACTGTTCGGAAACACCATATATTTT. It specifies CAWSVGLFGNTIYF. The variable domain in full, with the rest retrieved from reference TRBV30 and TRBJ1-3, is SQTIHQWPATLVQPVGSPLSLECTVEGTSNPNLYWYRQAAGRGLQLLFYSVGIGQISSEVPQNLSASRPQDRQFILSSKKLLLSDSGFYLCAWSVGLFGNTIYFGEGSWLTVV.

The CDR3 nucleotides read TGCAGCGTTGACAGGGGTTACGAGCAGTACTTC. Protein sequence: CSVDRGYEQYF. V gene TRBV29-1 combines with J gene TRBJ2-7, with a weak D call TRBD1 (6 bases). Germline V lookup: CDR1 SQVTM, CDR2 ANQGSEA. V shed 3 bases and J shed 4 bases, with 7 bases lying between them. The CDR3 has 11 amino acids.

The chain couples TRBV12-3 or TRBV12-4 to TRBJ1-1; D not certain. V was cut by 6 bases and J by 4 bases, with 6 bases left in between. The CDR3 is made up of 11 amino acids. CDR3 residues: CASSQATEAFF. Written as DNA, the CDR3 is TGTGCCAGCAGCCAAGCCACTGAAGCTTTCTTT.